This TCR beta chain was recorded in a study of OX40 agonist ivuxolimab in advanced cancers. Overall study context: Ivuxolimab, an antibody that agonizes OX40 (CD134), was administered to the patients. Patients achieving partial responses numbered three: one hepatocellular carcinoma case and two cutaneous melanoma cases. Study-wide findings and caveats: Expanded clones tended on average to be more numerous among CD8+ T cells than CD4+. Not determined was the antigen specificity of the expanded peripheral T cells.

Worth noting for this clone: Its antigen is not identified.

Germline V gene lookup returns CDR1 SGHAT and CDR2 FQNNGV. The CDR3 has 16 residues. Trimming pared 3 bases from V and 4 bases from J, leaving 18 bases between. Sequencing used immunoSEQ multiplex PCR; TCRdb keeps in-frame clones, though not all of them. Of some 78,000 clones detected, about 86% appear once; the ten largest clones hold 0.85% to 1%. The sequences come from CD4+ or CD8+ T cells sorted from blood, collected in a trial of the OX40 agonist ivuxolimab. This chain joins TRBV11-2 and TRBJ1-1, with D perhaps TRBD1 (6 bases). This TCR was sampled from an adult with an advanced solid tumor such as melanoma, head and neck, liver or kidney cancer. For the CDR3, the DNA is TGTGCCAGCAGCTTGGGATGGCGCAGGGGACGCACTGAAGCTTTCTTT. Its translation: CASSLGWRRGRTEAFF.